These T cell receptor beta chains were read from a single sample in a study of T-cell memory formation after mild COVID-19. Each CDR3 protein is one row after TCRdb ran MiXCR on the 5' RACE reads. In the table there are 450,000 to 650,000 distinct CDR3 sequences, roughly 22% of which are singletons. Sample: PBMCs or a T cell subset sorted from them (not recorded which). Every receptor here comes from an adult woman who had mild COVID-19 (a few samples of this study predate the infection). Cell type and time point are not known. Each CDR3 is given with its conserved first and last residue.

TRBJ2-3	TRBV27	CASSSPGQGMSLTDTQYF
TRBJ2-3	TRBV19	CASSGLAVTDTQYF
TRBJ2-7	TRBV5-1	CASSLATTGLDEQYF
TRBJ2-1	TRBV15	CATSSASGGYNEQFF
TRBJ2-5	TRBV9	CASSAPGDTQETQYF
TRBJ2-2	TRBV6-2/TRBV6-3	CASSIQLVFGELFF
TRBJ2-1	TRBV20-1	CSTRSRGLVNEQFF
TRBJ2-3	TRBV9	CASSEGQGRDTQYF
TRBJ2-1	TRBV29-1	CSVGQGVGVGSPNEQFF
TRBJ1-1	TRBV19	CASSMTGAVNTEAFF
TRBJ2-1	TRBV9	CASSVGGGRKDEQFF
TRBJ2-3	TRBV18	CASSPRVTGVDTQYF
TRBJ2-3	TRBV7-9	CASSPWWEDTQYF
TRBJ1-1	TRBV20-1	CSAVRGGLSNTEAFF
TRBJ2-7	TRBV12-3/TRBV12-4	CASSPQGLPYEQYF
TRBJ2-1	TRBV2	CASSVPTVNNEQFF
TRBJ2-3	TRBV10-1	CASSAALPNSTDTQYF
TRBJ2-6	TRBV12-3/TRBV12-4	CASSPTGGQAESTSGANVLTF
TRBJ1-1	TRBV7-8	CASSLYPGTMNTEAFF
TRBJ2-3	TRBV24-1	CATSEQIAGGFTDTQYF
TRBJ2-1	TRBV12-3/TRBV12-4	CASSLGGPLNNEQFF
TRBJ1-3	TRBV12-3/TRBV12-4	CASSPETVGNTIYF
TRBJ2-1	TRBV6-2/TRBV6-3	CASSYVGTRNNEQFF
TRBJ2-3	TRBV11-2	CASSLASLAGGYTDTQYF
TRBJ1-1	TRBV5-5	CASSLEQGDTEAFF
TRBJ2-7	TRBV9	CASSKTGQSYEQYF
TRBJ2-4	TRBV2	CASTGDRVGSSF
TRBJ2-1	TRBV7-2	CASSLASSGGGSYNEQFF
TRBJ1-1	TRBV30	CAWTLRQTPFF
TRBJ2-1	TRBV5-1	CASSLEGSGRRSEQFF
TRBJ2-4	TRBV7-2	CASSPPPGEDKNIQYF
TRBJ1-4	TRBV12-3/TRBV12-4	CASRQGPSGEKLFF
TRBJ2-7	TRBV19	CASSIGQGGYEQYF